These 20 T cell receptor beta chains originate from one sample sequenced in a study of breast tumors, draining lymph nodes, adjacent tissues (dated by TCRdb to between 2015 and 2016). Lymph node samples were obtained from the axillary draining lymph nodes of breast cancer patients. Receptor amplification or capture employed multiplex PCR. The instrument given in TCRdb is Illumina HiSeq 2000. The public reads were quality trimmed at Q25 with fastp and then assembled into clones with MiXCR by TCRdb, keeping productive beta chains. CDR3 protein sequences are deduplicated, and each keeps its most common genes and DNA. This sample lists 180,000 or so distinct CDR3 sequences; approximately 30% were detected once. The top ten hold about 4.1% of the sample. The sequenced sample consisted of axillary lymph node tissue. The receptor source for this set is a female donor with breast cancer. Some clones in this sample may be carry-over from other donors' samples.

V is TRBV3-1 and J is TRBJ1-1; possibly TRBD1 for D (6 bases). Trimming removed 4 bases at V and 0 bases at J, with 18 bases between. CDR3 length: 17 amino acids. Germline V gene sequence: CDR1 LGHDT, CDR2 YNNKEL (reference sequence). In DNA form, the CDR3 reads TGTGCCAGCAGCCGTCTGCGCTTCAGGGGAATGAACACTGAAGCTTTCTTT. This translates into CASSRLRFRGMNTEAFF.

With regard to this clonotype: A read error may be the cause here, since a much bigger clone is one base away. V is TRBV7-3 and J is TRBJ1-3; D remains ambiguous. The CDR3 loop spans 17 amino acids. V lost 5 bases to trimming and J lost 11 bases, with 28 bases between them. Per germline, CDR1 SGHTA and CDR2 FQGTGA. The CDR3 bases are TGTGCCAGCAGCCCGTGGGCAGCCCAAAGCTCTGGAGACCCCATATATTTT. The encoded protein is CASSPWAAQSSGDPIYF.

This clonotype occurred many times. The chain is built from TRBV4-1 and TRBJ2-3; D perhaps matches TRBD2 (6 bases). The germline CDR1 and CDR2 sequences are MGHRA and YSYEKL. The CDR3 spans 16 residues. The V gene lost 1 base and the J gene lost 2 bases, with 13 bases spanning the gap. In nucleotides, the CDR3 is TGCGCCAGCAGCCAAGTTCGGGGGAGACCCACAGATACGCAGTATTTT. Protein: CASSQVRGRPTDTQYF.

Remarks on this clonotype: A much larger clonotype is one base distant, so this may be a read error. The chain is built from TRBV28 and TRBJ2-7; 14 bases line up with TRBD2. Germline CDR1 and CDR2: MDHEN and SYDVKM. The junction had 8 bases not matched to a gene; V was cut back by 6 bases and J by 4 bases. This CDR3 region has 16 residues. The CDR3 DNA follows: TGTGCCAGCAGGCAAGGACTAGCGGGAGGAAGGTACGAGCAGTACTTC. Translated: CASRQGLAGGRYEQYF. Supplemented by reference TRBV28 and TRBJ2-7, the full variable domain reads DVKVTQSSRYLVKRTGEKVFLECVQDMDHENMFWYRQDPGLGLRLIYFSYDVKMKEKGDIPEGYSVSREKKERFSLILESASTNQTSMYLCASRQGLAGGRYEQYFGPGTRLTVT.

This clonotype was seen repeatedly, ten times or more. The CDR3 DNA is TGTGCTAGTGGTACCGAACAGGGGGCGCACCGTGTGAATACGCAGTATTTT. As protein: CASGTEQGAHRVNTQYF. This chain connects TRBV12-5 to TRBJ2-3; 9 bases are shared with TRBD1. V lost 5 bases, J lost 7 bases, and 16 bases stayed unmatched. The CDR3 totals 17 residues. The germline CDR1 and CDR2 sequences are LGHNT and FRNRAP.

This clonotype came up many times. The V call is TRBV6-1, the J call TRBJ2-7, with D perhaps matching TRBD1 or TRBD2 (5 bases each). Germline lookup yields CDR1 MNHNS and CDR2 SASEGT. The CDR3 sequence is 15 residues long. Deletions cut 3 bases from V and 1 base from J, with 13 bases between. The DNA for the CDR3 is TGTGCCAGCAGTGAGTTAGGGACCAGTTCCTACGAGCAGTACTTC. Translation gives CASSELGTSSYEQYF.

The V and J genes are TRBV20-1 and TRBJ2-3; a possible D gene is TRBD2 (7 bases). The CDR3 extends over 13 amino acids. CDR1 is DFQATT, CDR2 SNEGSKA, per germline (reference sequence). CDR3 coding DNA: TGCAGCGCTGGGGGGGGCAGCACAGATACGCAGTATTTT. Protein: CSAGGGSTDTQYF.

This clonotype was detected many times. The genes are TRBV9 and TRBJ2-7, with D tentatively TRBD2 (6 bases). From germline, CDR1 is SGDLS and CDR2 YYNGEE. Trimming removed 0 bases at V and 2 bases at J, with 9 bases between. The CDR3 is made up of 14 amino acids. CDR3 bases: TGTGCCAGCAGCGTAGATCTAGCGACCTACGAGCAGTACTTC. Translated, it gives CASSVDLATYEQYF.

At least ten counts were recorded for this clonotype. Written as DNA, the CDR3 is TGTGCCAGCAGCGTAGGGGCGTTTAACGGAGAGACCCAGTACTTC. Amino acids: CASSVGAFNGETQYF. This chain uses TRBV9 with TRBJ2-5; no clear D. Germline V gene data show CDR1 as SGDLS and CDR2 as YYNGEE. This CDR3 has 15 residues. V was pared by 0 bases and J by 4 bases, with 13 bases between. Looking up the rest from reference TRBV9 and TRBJ2-5 gives the full variable domain: DSGVTQTPKHLITATGQRVTLRCSPRSGDLSVYWYQQSLDQGLQFLIQYYNGEERAKGNILERFSAQQFPDLHSELNLSSLELGDSALYFCASSVGAFNGETQYFGPGTRLLVL.

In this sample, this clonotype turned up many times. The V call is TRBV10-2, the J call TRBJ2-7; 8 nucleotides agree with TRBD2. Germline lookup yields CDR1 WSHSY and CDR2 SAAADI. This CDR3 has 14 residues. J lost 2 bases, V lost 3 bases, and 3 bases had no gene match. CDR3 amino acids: CASSDRGGTYEQYF. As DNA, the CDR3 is TGCGCCAGCAGTGATCGGGGGGGTACCTACGAGCAGTACTTC.

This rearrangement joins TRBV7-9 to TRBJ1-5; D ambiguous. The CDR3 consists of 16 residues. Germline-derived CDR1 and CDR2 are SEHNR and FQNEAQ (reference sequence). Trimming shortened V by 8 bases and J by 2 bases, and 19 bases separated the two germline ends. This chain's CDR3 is CASAPGPLSGNQPQHF. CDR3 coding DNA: TGTGCCAGCGCACCGGGCCCGTTGAGCGGCAATCAGCCCCAGCATTTT.

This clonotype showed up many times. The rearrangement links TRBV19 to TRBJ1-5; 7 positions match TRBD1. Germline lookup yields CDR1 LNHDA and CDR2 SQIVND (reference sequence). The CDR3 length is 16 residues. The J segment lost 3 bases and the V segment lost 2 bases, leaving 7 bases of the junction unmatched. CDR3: CASSILQGFLNQPQHF. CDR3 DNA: TGTGCCAGTAGTATATTACAGGGGTTTCTCAATCAGCCCCAGCATTTT.

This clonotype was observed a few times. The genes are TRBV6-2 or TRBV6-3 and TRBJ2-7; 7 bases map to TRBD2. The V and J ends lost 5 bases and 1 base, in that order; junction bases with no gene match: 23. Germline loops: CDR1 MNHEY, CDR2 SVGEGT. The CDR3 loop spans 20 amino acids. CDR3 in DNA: TGTGCCAGCAGTCACCCGTCACGGCCTAGCGGTCCGAGTGGGTCCTACGAGCAGTACTTC. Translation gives CASSHPSRPSGPSGSYEQYF.

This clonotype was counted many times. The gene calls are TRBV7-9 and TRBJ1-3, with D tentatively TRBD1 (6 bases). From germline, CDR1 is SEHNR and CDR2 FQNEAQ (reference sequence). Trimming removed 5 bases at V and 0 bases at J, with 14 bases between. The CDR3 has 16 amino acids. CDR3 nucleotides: TGTGCCAGCAGCACCAGGGGCGATAGCTCTGGAAACACCATATATTTT. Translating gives CASSTRGDSSGNTIYF.

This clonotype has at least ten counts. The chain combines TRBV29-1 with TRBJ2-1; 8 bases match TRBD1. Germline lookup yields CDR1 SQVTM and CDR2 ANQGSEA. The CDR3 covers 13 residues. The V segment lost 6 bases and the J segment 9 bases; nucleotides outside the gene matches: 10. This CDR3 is CSVRDRTLSEQFF. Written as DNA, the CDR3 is TGCAGCGTGCGGGACAGGACCCTAAGTGAGCAGTTCTTC.

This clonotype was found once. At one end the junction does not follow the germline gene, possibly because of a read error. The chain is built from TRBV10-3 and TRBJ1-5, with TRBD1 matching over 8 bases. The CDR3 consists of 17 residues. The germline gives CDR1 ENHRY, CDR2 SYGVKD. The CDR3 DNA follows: TGTGCCGTCAGTGAGACAGGGGAGGGGCGCGTCAATCAGCCCCAGCATTTT. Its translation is CAVSETGEGRVNQPQHF.

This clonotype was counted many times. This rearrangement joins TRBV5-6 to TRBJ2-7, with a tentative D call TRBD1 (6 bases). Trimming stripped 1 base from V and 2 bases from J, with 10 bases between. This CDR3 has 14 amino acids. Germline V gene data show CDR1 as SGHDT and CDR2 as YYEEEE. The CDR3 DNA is TGTGCCAGCAGCTTGCAGGGGCGCCCCTACGAGCAGTACTTC. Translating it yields CASSLQGRPYEQYF.

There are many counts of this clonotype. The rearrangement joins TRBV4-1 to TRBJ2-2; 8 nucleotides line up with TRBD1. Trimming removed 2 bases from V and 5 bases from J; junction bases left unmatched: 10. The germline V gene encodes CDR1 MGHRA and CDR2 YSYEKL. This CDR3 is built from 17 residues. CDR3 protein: CASSQPPGGTGTGELFF. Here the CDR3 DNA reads TGCGCCAGCAGCCAACCCCCAGGGGGGACAGGTACCGGGGAGCTGTTTTTT.

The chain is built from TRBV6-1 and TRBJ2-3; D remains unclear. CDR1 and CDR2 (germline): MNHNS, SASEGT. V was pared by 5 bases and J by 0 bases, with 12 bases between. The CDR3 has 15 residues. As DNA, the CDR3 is TGTGCCAGCAGTCAATGGGAAGTTAGCACAGATACGCAGTATTTT. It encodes CASSQWEVSTDTQYF.

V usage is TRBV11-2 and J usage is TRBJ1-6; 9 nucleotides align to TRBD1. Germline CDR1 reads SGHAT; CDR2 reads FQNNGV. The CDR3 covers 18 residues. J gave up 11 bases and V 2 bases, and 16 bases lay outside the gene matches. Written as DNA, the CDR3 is TGTGCCAGCAGCTTATCGAGGGGACAGGGTACCGGGGGCGCACCCCTCCACTTT. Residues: CASSLSRGQGTGGAPLHF.